The 24 T cell receptor beta chains below were found in one sample sequenced in a study of T cells in Graves' hyperthyroidism and ophthalmopathy. The investigators amplified TCR beta CDR3 regions from RNA transcripts. A set of HTBI primers served as the primers for a first-round RT-PCR of the TCR CDR3. TCRdb used MiXCR to reprocess the multiplex PCR reads, holding one entry per CDR3 protein. This sample has fewer than 55,000 distinct CDR3 sequences, with roughly 56% found just once. The source material was peripheral blood or thyroid tissue (not recorded which). The receptor source for this set is a man between 18 and 29 years old with Graves' hyperthyroidism.

The genes are TRBV7-3 and TRBJ2-3; a weak D match, TRBD2 (6 bases). From germline, CDR1 is SGHTA and CDR2 FQGTGA. This CDR3 comprises 15 residues. The V end lost 4 bases, the J end lost 3 bases, and 14 bases lay between the germline ends. The CDR3 DNA is TGTGCCAGCAGCTCCGGGAGTGGGAGTACAGATACGCAGTATTTT. Residues: CASSSGSGSTDTQYF.

This clonotype came up once. The V call is TRBV20-1, the J call TRBJ2-5, with D possibly TRBD2 on 6 matching bases. Germline assignment: CDR1 DFQATT and CDR2 SNEGSKA (reference sequence). The CDR3 length is 12 residues. V lost 5 bases and J 4 bases, leaving 11 bases between the germline ends. Written as DNA, the CDR3 is TGCAGTGCTGAAGCGGGCGCAGAGACCCAGTACTTC. It yields the protein CSAEAGAETQYF.

The chain employs TRBV6-2 or TRBV6-3 and TRBJ2-7; 7 bases fit TRBD1. The CDR3 length is 17 residues. Germline CDR1 is MNHEY and CDR2 is SVGEGT. V lost 5 bases to trimming and J lost 2 bases; unmatched junction nucleotides: 15. The DNA for the CDR3 is TGTGCCAGCAGTGAGATAATGACAGGGTGGTTTGCCTACGAGCAGTACTTC. This sequence encodes CASSEIMTGWFAYEQYF.

This clonotype qualifies as large. This chain joins TRBV24-1 and TRBJ1-4; D is uncertain. Between the trimmed V and J ends, which lost 0 bases and 8 bases, there was a span of 3 bases. This CDR3 has 12 amino acids. Germline loops: CDR1 KGHDR, CDR2 SFDVKD. CDR3 DNA: TGTGCCACCAGTGATTTGACCGAAAAACTGTTTTTT. Translated, it gives CATSDLTEKLFF.

The chain joins TRBV12-3 or TRBV12-4 to TRBJ2-5; 7 bases fit TRBD1. The CDR3 consists of 15 residues. After removal of 7 bases from V and 4 bases from J, the junction contained 12 bases not matched to a gene. This CDR3 reads CASKPAGGERETQYF. The CDR3 DNA reads TGTGCCAGCAAACCGGCAGGGGGAGAACGAGAGACCCAGTACTTC.

The J gene is TRBJ1-6, the V gene TRBV25-1; maybe TRBD1 (6 bases). Trimming took off 6 bases at V and 10 bases at J, with 19 bases between the two ends. The CDR3 spans 15 residues. Germline V gene lookup returns CDR1 MGHDK and CDR2 SYGVNS. This chain's CDR3 is CASSALRGGDSPLHF. The CDR3 nucleotides read TGTGCCAGCAGCGCCCTTAGGGGGGGCGACTCACCCCTCCACTTT.

The chain uses TRBV7-2 and TRBJ2-7; TRBD2 agrees at 8 bases. This CDR3 is built from 14 residues. V trimming: 4 bases; J trimming: 2 bases; junction bases outside the gene matches: 4. Germline V lookup: CDR1 SGHTA, CDR2 FQGNSA. CDR3 sequence reads: CASSSISGTYEQYF. DNA for the CDR3: TGTGCCAGCAGCTCGATTAGCGGGACCTACGAGCAGTACTTC.

This rearrangement joins TRBV29-1 to TRBJ2-4; the match to TRBD2 covers 14 bases. Germline CDR1 SQVTM, CDR2 ANQGSEA. Germline trimming cut 6 bases from V and 14 bases from J; bases unmatched to any gene: 12. The CDR3 consists of 14 residues. DNA of the CDR3: TGCAGCGTGAGGCCCGGGACTAGCGGGAGTAGTGAGTACTTC. Protein product: CSVRPGTSGSSEYF.

In its sample, this clonotype is medium-sized. The chain employs TRBV15 and TRBJ2-5; no definite D call. CDR1 is LNHNV and CDR2 is YYDKDF in the germline V gene (reference sequence). Trimming cost V 1 base and J 5 bases, with 8 bases left between them. The CDR3 is made up of 13 amino acids. CDR3 in amino acids: CATSRGGLETQYF. The CDR3 nucleotides read TGTGCCACCAGCAGAGGCGGTTTGGAGACCCAGTACTTC. The whole variable domain, filled in from reference TRBV15 and TRBJ2-5, reads DAMVIQNPRYQVTQFGKPVTLSCSQTLNHNVMYWYQQKSSQAPKLLFHYYDKDFNNEADTPDNFQSRRPNTSFCFLDIRSPGLGDTAMYLCATSRGGLETQYFGPGTRLLVL.

The genes are TRBV7-2 and TRBJ2-5, with 9 positions matching TRBD1. Germline V gene sequence: CDR1 SGHTA, CDR2 FQGNSA. The V gene end was trimmed by 5 bases and the J gene end by 5 bases; junction bases not matched to a gene: 6. The CDR3 consists of 14 residues. CDR3 residues: CASSNRGLFETQYF. The CDR3 coding sequence is TGTGCCAGCAGCAACAGGGGGCTCTTTGAGACCCAGTACTTC.

The chain has TRBV7-2 and TRBJ1-1; tentatively, D is TRBD1 (5 bases). Germline CDR1 SGHTA, CDR2 FQGNSA. CDR3 length: 15 residues. V dropped 6 bases and J dropped 1 base, with 15 bases sitting between them. CDR3: CASSYGAGTNTEAFF. In nucleotides, the CDR3 is TGTGCCAGCAGTTACGGCGCAGGGACGAACACTGAAGCTTTCTTT.

Comment on this clonotype: Possible read error: a much larger clone is one base away. V and J are TRBV3-2 and TRBJ2-7; TRBD2 is taken as the D call from the table, unchecked against the DNA. TRBV3-2 is a recognized pseudogene. This CDR3 region has 18 residues. CDR3: CSSSQCPSIGWDSYEQYF. The CDR3 DNA reads as TGTTCCAGCAGCCAATGTCCATCTATCGGGTGGGATTCCTACGAGCAGTACTTC.

The count of this clonotype is one. The J gene is TRBJ2-2, the V gene TRBV7-2; TRBD2 matches at 7 bases. The CDR3 extends over 15 amino acids. V lost 8 bases and J lost 4; bases outside the gene matches: 10. Germline assignment: CDR1 SGHTA and CDR2 FQGNSA. CDR3 sequence reads: CASPLIREVTGELFF. DNA for the CDR3: TGTGCCAGCCCCCTCATACGGGAGGTCACCGGGGAGCTGTTTTTT.

As concerns this clonotype: It is unclear where the CDR3 begins or ends on the DNA, so no DNA is shown, and the CDR3 is as TCRdb lists it. The rearrangement uses TRBV7-7 and TRBJ1-3; the table assigns TRBD1, which was not confirmed against the DNA. Termini included, the CDR3 measures 20 amino acids. In germline, CDR1 is SSHAT, CDR2 FNYEAQ (reference sequence). The CDR3 loop reads CASSKQETQYFGPGGNTIYF.

V usage is TRBV7-2 and J usage is TRBJ1-6, with TRBD1 matching over 8 bases. Germline V gene data show CDR1 as SGHTA and CDR2 as FQGNSA. V was clipped by 5 bases and J by 9 bases; unmatched bases: 9. The length of the CDR3 is 15 residues. DNA for the CDR3: TGTGCCAGCAGCACGCCGGGACAGGCATTTTCACCCCTCCACTTT. This translates into CASSTPGQAFSPLHF.

This clonotype showed up many times. The chain couples TRBV20-1 to TRBJ2-3, with 13 bases aligning to TRBD2. CDR1 DFQATT and CDR2 SNEGSKA come from the germline V gene (reference sequence). This CDR3 has 18 residues. V dropped 3 bases and J dropped 1; count of bases not matched to a gene: 10. The CDR3 is CSARTTSGRRKGTDTQYF. The CDR3 nucleotides are TGCAGTGCTAGGACGACTAGCGGGAGGAGAAAGGGCACAGATACGCAGTATTTT.

This clonotype was counted many times. J is TRBJ2-7 and V is TRBV10-3; tentatively, D is TRBD2 (6 bases). The CDR3 runs to 15 residues. Trimming cost V 2 bases and J 5 bases, with 16 bases left between them. Germline V gene sequence: CDR1 ENHRY, CDR2 SYGVKD. The CDR3 region is CAISELRTTSNEQYF. The DNA for the CDR3 is TGTGCCATCAGTGAGCTGAGGACTACCAGCAACGAGCAGTACTTC.

DNA for the CDR3: TGTGCCAGCAGCCGCGGGAGGGCCCAAGAGACCCAGTACTTC. Amino acids: CASSRGRAQETQYF. This sequence joins TRBV2 and TRBJ2-5, with 9 bases fitting TRBD2. This CDR3 has 14 residues. Germline V gene lookup returns CDR1 SNHLY and CDR2 FYNNEI. The V segment lost 6 bases and the J segment 1 base; nucleotides outside the gene matches: 3.

Points on this clonotype: This may come from a read error, since a much larger clone is one base off. The gene calls are TRBV18 and TRBJ2-3; 8 bases fit TRBD2. From germline, CDR1 is KGHSH and CDR2 LQKENI. The V gene end was trimmed by 6 bases and the J gene end by 4 bases; junction bases not matched to a gene: 6. The CDR3 has 14 residues. CDR3: CASSETGGPDTQYF. CDR3 DNA sequence: TGTGCCAGCTCGGAGACGGGAGGGCCAGATACGCAGTATTTT.

This clonotype was seen a few times. This chain links TRBV7-2 with TRBJ1-5; a weak D match, TRBD1 (5 bases). Trimming stripped 9 bases from V and 8 bases from J, with 20 bases between. Germline V gives CDR1 SGHTA, CDR2 FQGNSA. CDR3 length: 14 residues. The CDR3 DNA reads TGTGCCAGTGGACAAATCCGAGGTCTTGAGCCCCAGCATTTT. Its protein is CASGQIRGLEPQHF. Looking up the rest from reference TRBV7-2 and TRBJ1-5 gives the full variable domain: GAGVSQSPSNKVTEKGKDVELRCDPISGHTALYWYRQSLGQGLEFLIYFQGNSAPDKSGLPSDRFSAERTGGSVSTLTIQRTQQEDSAVYLCASGQIRGLEPQHFGDGTRLSIL.

The J gene is TRBJ2-5, the V gene TRBV11-1, with D maybe TRBD1 (5 bases). The CDR3 covers 15 residues. Germline CDR1 SGHAT, CDR2 FQDESV (reference sequence). Trimming took off 7 bases at V and 0 bases at J, with 15 bases between the two ends. CDR3 in amino acids: CASTDSHQYQETQYF. CDR3 sequence (DNA): TGTGCCAGCACCGACAGCCACCAGTACCAAGAGACCCAGTACTTC.

Remarks on this clonotype: One end of the junction fails to match germline, which may point to a read error. CDR3: CARRGWEETQYF. CDR3 sequence (DNA): TGCGCCCGCAGGGGGTGGGAAGAGACCCAGTACTTC. The rearrangement joins TRBV4-3 to TRBJ2-5; TRBD1 matches 7 bases. Germline CDR1 and CDR2: LGHNA and YSLEER. The CDR3 contains 12 residues.

By proportion, this clonotype is medium-sized. The rearrangement links TRBV2 to TRBJ2-7; D might be TRBD2 (5 bases). The germline CDR1 and CDR2 sequences are SNHLY and FYNNEI. CDR3 length equals 13 residues. V was pared by 8 bases and J by 6 bases, with 17 bases between. The CDR3 here is CASGVALRGEQYF. DNA of the CDR3: TGTGCCAGCGGGGTGGCCCTCCGGGGCGAGCAGTACTTC.

This clonotype is labeled as medium-sized (0.01 to 0.1%). The chain employs TRBV15 and TRBJ2-7, with TRBD2 as a possible D gene (5 bases). V gave up 6 bases and J gave up 4 bases, with 13 bases separating them. The V gene's germline CDR1 is LNHNV and CDR2 YYDKDF (reference sequence). The CDR3 has 13 amino acids. CDR3 sequence: CATSGLRGYEQYF. CDR3 DNA sequence: TGTGCCACCAGTGGACTTCGCGGTTACGAGCAGTACTTC.